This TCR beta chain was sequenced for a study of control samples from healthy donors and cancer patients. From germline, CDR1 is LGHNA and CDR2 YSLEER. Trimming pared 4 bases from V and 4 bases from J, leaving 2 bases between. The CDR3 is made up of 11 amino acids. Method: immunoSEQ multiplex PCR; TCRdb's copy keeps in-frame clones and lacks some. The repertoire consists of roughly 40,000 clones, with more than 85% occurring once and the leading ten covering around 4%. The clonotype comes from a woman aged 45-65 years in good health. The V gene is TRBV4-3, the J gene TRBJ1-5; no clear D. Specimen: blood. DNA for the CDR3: TGCGCCAGCAGCCGAAATCAGCCCCAGCATTTT. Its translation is CASSRNQPQHF.